The present TCR beta chain was sequenced within a study of CD8 T cells in Susac syndrome. Random hexamers were used to reverse transcribe the RNA input (about 0.5 to 1 ug). An immunoSEQ multiplex PCR amplified TCR beta CDR3 over 54 Vbeta and 13 Jbeta. One entry per CDR3 protein results from TCRdb running MiXCR on the immunoSEQ multiplex PCR reads. Among some 120,000 distinct CDR3 sequences listed, roughly 89% were seen once. A remark on this clonotype: The antigen remains undetermined.

CD8+ and CD4+ blood T cells underwent TCR beta sequencing. Findings and caveats of the study: It was acknowledged by the study that relatively few individuals were included in its TCR sequencing and HLA analysis.

This receptor was taken from a human donor with multiple sclerosis. The sequencing sample was made of CD8+ T cells from PBMCs.

The CDR3 loop reads CASSTTTGFYGYTF. CDR3 sequence (DNA): TGTGCCAGTAGTACCACTACAGGGTTCTATGGCTACACCTTC. The chain uses TRBV19 and TRBJ1-2, with a tentative D call TRBD1 (6 bases). Germline values: CDR1 LNHDA, CDR2 SQIVND (reference sequence). V shed 4 bases and J shed 4 bases, with 13 bases lying between them. This CDR3 has 14 residues. The whole variable domain, filled in from reference TRBV19 and TRBJ1-2, reads DGGITQSPKYLFRKEGQNVTLSCEQNLNHDAMYWYRQDPGQGLRLIYYSQIVNDFQKGDIAEGYSVSREKKESFPLTVTSAQKNPTAFYLCASSTTTGFYGYTFGSGTRLTVV.